The next 23 T cell receptor beta chains were all read from a single sample in a study of blood T cell repertoires in COVID-19. Profiling relied on immunoSEQ multiplex PCR, and the TCRdb table lists in-frame clones only, not all of them. The sample carries tens of thousands of clones, 90% recorded once. The sample taken for sequencing was peripheral blood. Receptors were obtained from a man aged 65-85 years with acute or convalescent COVID-19.

This clone was observed a single time. The J gene is TRBJ2-1, the V gene TRBV4-3, with TRBD2 as a possible D gene (6 bases). Trimming cost V 5 bases and J 0 bases, with 11 bases left between them. Per germline, CDR1 LGHNA and CDR2 YSLEER. The CDR3 covers 15 residues. The CDR3 here is CASSIDGSSYNEQFF. In nucleotides, the CDR3 is TGCGCCAGCAGCATAGACGGGAGCTCCTACAATGAGCAGTTCTTC.

In DNA form, the CDR3 reads TGTGCCAGCAGTGAAGCGGCAGGGGGCGCAGATACGCAGTATTTT. It codes for CASSEAAGGADTQYF. This chain connects TRBV6-1 to TRBJ2-3, with 8 bases that match TRBD1. After removal of 0 bases from V and 4 bases from J, the junction contained 3 bases not matched to a gene. Germline V lookup: CDR1 MNHNS, CDR2 SASEGT. The CDR3 is 15 residues long.

The chain uses TRBV5-1 and TRBJ1-6; TRBD1 is a possible D gene (5 bases). Trimming stripped 0 bases from V and 0 bases from J, with 13 bases between. Germline CDR1 and CDR2: SGHRS and YFSETQ. There are 18 residues in the CDR3. CDR3 region: CASSLGSRGSSYNSPLHF. The CDR3 DNA follows: TGCGCCAGCAGCTTGGGTTCAAGGGGTAGCTCCTATAATTCACCCCTCCACTTT.

The chain joins TRBV5-1 to TRBJ1-2; 9 bases align to TRBD1. Germline V gene lookup returns CDR1 SGHRS and CDR2 YFSETQ. The CDR3 has 13 residues. V lost 4 bases to trimming and J lost 7 bases; unmatched junction nucleotides: 5. CDR3 protein: CASSPGDRAGYTF. The CDR3 coding sequence is TGCGCCAGCAGCCCGGGGGACAGGGCTGGCTACACCTTC.

The gene calls are TRBV6-6 and TRBJ2-3; TRBD1 matches at 8 bases. The CDR3 is 16 residues long. In germline, CDR1 is MNHNY, CDR2 SVGAGI (reference sequence). V was pared by 6 bases and J by 4 bases, with 12 bases of the junction left unmatched. The CDR3 is CASSRTGLNTADTQYF. The CDR3 DNA is TGTGCCAGCAGCAGGACAGGGCTCAATACGGCAGATACGCAGTATTTT.

The rearrangement uses TRBV19 and TRBJ1-4, with 9 bases that match TRBD1. J lost 6 bases, V lost 6 bases, and 2 bases had no gene match. The germline V gene encodes CDR1 LNHDA and CDR2 SQIVND (reference sequence). The CDR3 length is 13 residues. The CDR3 region has the DNA TGTGCCAGTAGGTGGGACAGGGATGAAAAACTGTTTTTT. It yields the protein CASRWDRDEKLFF. The variable domain in full, with the rest retrieved from reference TRBV19 and TRBJ1-4, is DGGITQSPKYLFRKEGQNVTLSCEQNLNHDAMYWYRQDPGQGLRLIYYSQIVNDFQKGDIAEGYSVSREKKESFPLTVTSAQKNPTAFYLCASRWDRDEKLFFGSGTQLSVL.

This clone was seen once. The chain is built from TRBV6-5 and TRBJ2-7; no clear D gene. The ends were cut back, 2 bases at V and 2 bases at J, with 7 bases in the middle. The CDR3 loop spans 13 amino acids. The germline V gene has CDR1 MNHEY and CDR2 SVGAGI. CDR3 coding DNA: TGTGCCAGCAGTTACGGGCCAACCTACGAGCAGTACTTC. This gives the protein CASSYGPTYEQYF.

This rearrangement joins TRBV25-1 to TRBJ1-6; TRBD1 matches at 8 bases. Germline values: CDR1 MGHDK, CDR2 SYGVNS. V was clipped by 5 bases and J by 11 bases; unmatched bases: 8. The CDR3 runs 14 residues. The CDR3 loop is CASSRQGIYPPLHF. The CDR3 bases are TGTGCCAGCAGTAGACAGGGGATTTATCCACCCCTCCACTTT.

The rearrangement uses TRBV10-3 and TRBJ2-3, with 14 bases identical to TRBD2. The V gene end was trimmed by 7 bases and the J gene end by 4 bases; junction bases not matched to a gene: 4. The length of the CDR3 is 15 residues. Germline V gene lookup returns CDR1 ENHRY and CDR2 SYGVKD. CDR3 sequence reads: CAITGTSGSSDTQYF. CDR3 nucleotide sequence: TGTGCCATCACCGGGACTAGCGGGAGCTCAGATACGCAGTATTTT.

A single count supports this clone. V and J are TRBV6-6 and TRBJ2-7; no reliable D call. CDR3 size: 15 residues. The V and J ends lost 7 bases and 1 base respectively, with 17 bases between them. The germline V gene encodes CDR1 MNHNY and CDR2 SVGAGI (reference sequence). CDR3 protein: CASTRTHSRSYEQYF. Here the CDR3 DNA reads TGTGCCAGCACTAGAACCCATTCTCGATCCTACGAGCAGTACTTC.

The rearrangement links TRBV5-1 to TRBJ2-5, with a possible D match to TRBD2 (5 bases). Trimming shortened V by 0 bases and J by 4 bases, and 10 bases separated the two germline ends. The germline V gene has CDR1 SGHRS and CDR2 YFSETQ. The CDR3 runs 14 residues. CDR3 region: CASSLAVGGETQYF. The CDR3 nucleotides read TGCGCCAGCAGCTTGGCGGTAGGAGGAGAGACCCAGTACTTC.

This chain uses TRBV18 with TRBJ2-3; a possible D gene is TRBD1 (5 bases). From germline, CDR1 is KGHSH and CDR2 LQKENI. The CDR3 sequence is 13 residues long. V lost 2 bases and J 3 bases, leaving 6 bases between the germline ends. DNA for the CDR3: TGTGCCAGCTCACCAACAGGAACAGATACGCAGTATTTT. Residues: CASSPTGTDTQYF.

DNA for the CDR3: TGTGCCAGCAGCTTAGAATCGGTCAGGACTAGCTACTCCTACGAGCAGTACTTC. Translated: CASSLESVRTSYSYEQYF. V usage is TRBV11-2 and J usage is TRBJ2-7; TRBD2 agrees at 8 bases. V was pared by 0 bases and J by 0 bases, with 10 bases of the junction left unmatched. Germline values: CDR1 SGHAT, CDR2 FQNNGV. This CDR3 has 18 amino acids.

The gene calls are TRBV19 and TRBJ1-5; D possibly corresponds to TRBD1 (6 bases). Germline values: CDR1 LNHDA, CDR2 SQIVND (reference sequence). This CDR3 contains 15 residues. The V end lost 1 base, the J end lost 7 bases, and 14 bases lay between the germline ends. CDR3 loop: CASSIVGAEGQPQHF. CDR3 nucleotide sequence: TGTGCCAGTAGTATAGTGGGGGCCGAAGGGCAGCCCCAGCATTTT.

The gene calls are TRBV7-2 and TRBJ2-7; a possible D gene is TRBD2 (6 bases). Germline CDR1 reads SGHTA; CDR2 reads FQGNSA. The CDR3 has 13 residues. The ends were cut back, 6 bases at V and 4 bases at J, with 13 bases in the middle. This chain's CDR3 is CASSIRRDYEQYF. Written as DNA, the CDR3 is TGTGCCAGCAGTATTAGGCGGGATTACGAGCAGTACTTC.

The V gene is TRBV25-1, the J gene TRBJ2-2, with TRBD1 matching 9 bases. V shed 5 bases, J shed 6 bases, and the junction held 7 bases outside the gene matches. Germline assignment: CDR1 MGHDK and CDR2 SYGVNS. The CDR3 is made up of 15 amino acids. Here the CDR3 reads CASSKTGGAAGELFF. The CDR3 nucleotides read TGTGCCAGCAGTAAAACAGGGGGCGCGGCCGGGGAGCTGTTTTTT.

The DNA for the CDR3 is TGTGCCAGCAGTTTTCGGGGGGGTGTGACTAGCGGCAACTCCTACGAGCAGTACTTC. Translated, it gives CASSFRGGVTSGNSYEQYF. The J gene is TRBJ2-7, the V gene TRBV27, with 9 bases lining up with TRBD2. CDR1 and CDR2 from the germline V gene are MNHEY and SMNVEV (reference sequence). The V segment lost 3 bases and the J segment 0 bases; nucleotides outside the gene matches: 15. The CDR3 is 19 residues long.

The rearrangement uses TRBV7-2 and TRBJ1-6; D perhaps matches TRBD1 (5 bases). The CDR3 runs to 15 residues. Germline V CDR1 and CDR2: SGHTA, FQGNSA. V was shortened by 5 bases and J by 7 bases, with 15 bases between the two germline ends. Written as DNA, the CDR3 is TGTGCCAGCAGCCCCTCAGGCGGGGGAAATTCACCCCTCCACTTT. Its protein product is CASSPSGGGNSPLHF.

V gene TRBV6-2 or TRBV6-3 combines with J gene TRBJ2-3; 9 positions agree with TRBD1. Germline CDR1 reads MNHEY; CDR2 reads SVGEGT. The J segment lost 4 bases and the V segment lost 6 bases, leaving 2 bases of the junction unmatched. This CDR3 is built from 13 residues. CDR3 in DNA: TGTGCCAGCAGCACAGGGGGCGCAGATACGCAGTATTTT. It is translated as CASSTGGADTQYF.

The gene calls are TRBV6-5 and TRBJ1-2; possibly TRBD1 for D (5 bases). The length of the CDR3 is 16 residues. V was cut by 0 bases and J by 2 bases, with 13 bases left in between. Per the germline V gene, CDR1 is MNHEY and CDR2 is SVGAGI. CDR3 sequence: CASSYSANRGNYGYTF. In nucleotides, the CDR3 is TGTGCCAGCAGTTACTCGGCCAACCGGGGGAACTATGGCTACACCTTC.

The rearrangement links TRBV7-2 to TRBJ1-3; D is possibly TRBD1 (6 bases). There are 16 residues in the CDR3. Trimming stripped 3 bases from V and 1 base from J, with 13 bases between. In germline, CDR1 is SGHTA, CDR2 FQGNSA. For the CDR3, the DNA is TGTGCCAGCAGCTTTCATACTGGACAGTCTGGAAACACCATATATTTT. Amino acid sequence: CASSFHTGQSGNTIYF.

The chain has TRBV3-1 (or the pseudogene TRBV3-2) and TRBJ2-7; 11 bases align to TRBD2. This CDR3 region has 15 residues. With V trimmed by 4 bases and J by 2 bases, 4 bases remained unmatched. CDR1 and CDR2 (germline): LGHDT, YNNKEL (reference sequence). The CDR3 spells CASSLTSGSAYEQYF. The CDR3 nucleotides read TGTGCCAGCAGCCTAACTAGCGGGAGTGCCTACGAGCAGTACTTC.

V is TRBV7-3 and J is TRBJ2-7; possible D gene TRBD2, 6 bases. The length of the CDR3 is 13 residues. The germline gives CDR1 SGHTA, CDR2 FQGTGA. Deletions cut 5 bases from V and 2 bases from J, with 10 bases between. CDR3 region: CASSRDFAYEQYF. The CDR3 nucleotides are TGTGCCAGCAGCCGGGACTTCGCCTACGAGCAGTACTTC.